This T cell receptor beta chain was recovered during a study of shared clonotypes between healthy human individuals. Several immunoSEQ plates received, in even portions, the genomic DNA of each subset. Sequenced by immunoSEQ multiplex PCR; TCRdb stores in-frame clones only, minus some. This repertoire shows about 2.4 million clones, roughly 93% found once; its top ten account for approximately 0.36%. This receptor was identified in a young man in good health. Some clones in this sample may be carry-over from other donors' samples. Sequenced: naive CD4+ T cells from PBMCs. Documented subset: CD45RA+ positively selected.

The CDR3 sequence is CASSAGLAPRYEQYF. The CDR3 DNA is TGCGCCAGCAGCGCTGGACTAGCGCCACGCTACGAGCAGTACTTC. The rearrangement joins TRBV5-1 to TRBJ2-7, with 9 bases fitting TRBD2. V shed 4 bases, J shed 3 bases, and the junction held 8 bases outside the gene matches. The length of the CDR3 is 15 residues. Germline loops: CDR1 SGHRS, CDR2 YFSETQ.